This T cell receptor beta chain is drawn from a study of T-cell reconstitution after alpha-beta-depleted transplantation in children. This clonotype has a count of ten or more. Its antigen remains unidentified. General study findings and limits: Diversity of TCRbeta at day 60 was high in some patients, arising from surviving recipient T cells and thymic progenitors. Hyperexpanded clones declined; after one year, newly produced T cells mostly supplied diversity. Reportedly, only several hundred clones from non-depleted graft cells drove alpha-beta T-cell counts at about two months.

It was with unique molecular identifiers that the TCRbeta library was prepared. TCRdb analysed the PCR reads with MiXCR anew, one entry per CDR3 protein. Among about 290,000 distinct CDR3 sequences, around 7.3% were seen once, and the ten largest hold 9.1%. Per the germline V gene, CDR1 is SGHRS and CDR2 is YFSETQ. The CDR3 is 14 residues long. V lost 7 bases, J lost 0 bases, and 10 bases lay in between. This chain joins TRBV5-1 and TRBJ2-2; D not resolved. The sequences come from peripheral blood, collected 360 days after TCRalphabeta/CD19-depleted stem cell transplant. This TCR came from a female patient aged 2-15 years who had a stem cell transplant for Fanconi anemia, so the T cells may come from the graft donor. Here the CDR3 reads CASGQAANTGELFF. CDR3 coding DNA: TGCGCCAGCGGCCAGGCCGCGAACACCGGGGAGCTGTTTTTT. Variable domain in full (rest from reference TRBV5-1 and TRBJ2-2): KAGVTQTPRYLIKTRGQQVTLSCSPISGHRSVSWYQQTPGQGLQFLFEYFSETQRNKGNFPGRFSGRQFSNSRSEMNVSTLELGDSALYLCASGQAANTGELFFGEGSRLTVL.